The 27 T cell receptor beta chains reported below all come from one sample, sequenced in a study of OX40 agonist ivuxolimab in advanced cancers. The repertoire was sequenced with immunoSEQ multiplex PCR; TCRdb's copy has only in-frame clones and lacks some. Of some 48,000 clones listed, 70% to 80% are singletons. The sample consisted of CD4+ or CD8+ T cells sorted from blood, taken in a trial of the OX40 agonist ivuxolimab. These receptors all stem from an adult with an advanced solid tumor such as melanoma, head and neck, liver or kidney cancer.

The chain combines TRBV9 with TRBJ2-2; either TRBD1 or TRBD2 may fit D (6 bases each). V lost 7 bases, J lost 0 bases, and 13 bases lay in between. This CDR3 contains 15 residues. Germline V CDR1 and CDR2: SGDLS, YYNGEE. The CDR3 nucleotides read TGTGCCAGCCAGATGGGGGGCGCGAACACCGGGGAGCTGTTTTTT. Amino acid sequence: CASQMGGANTGELFF.

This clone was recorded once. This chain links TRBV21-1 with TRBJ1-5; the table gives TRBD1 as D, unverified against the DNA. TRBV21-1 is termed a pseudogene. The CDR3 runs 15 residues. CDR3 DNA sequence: TGTGCCAGCAGCTCCCGGGACAGGGGCAATCAGCCCCAGCATTTT. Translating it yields CASSSRDRGNQPQHF.

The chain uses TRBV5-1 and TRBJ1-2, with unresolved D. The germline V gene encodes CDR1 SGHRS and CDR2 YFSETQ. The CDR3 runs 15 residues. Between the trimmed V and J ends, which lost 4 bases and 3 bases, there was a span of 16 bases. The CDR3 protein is CASSPLDGGDYGYTF. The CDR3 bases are TGCGCCAGCAGCCCGCTAGATGGCGGAGACTATGGCTACACCTTC.

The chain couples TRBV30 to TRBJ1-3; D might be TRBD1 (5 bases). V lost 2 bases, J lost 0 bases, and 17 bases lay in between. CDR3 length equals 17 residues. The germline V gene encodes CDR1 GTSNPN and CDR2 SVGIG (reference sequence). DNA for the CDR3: TGTGCCTGGAGTTCTTGGCAGGGAACCCTCTCTGGAAACACCATATATTTT. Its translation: CAWSSWQGTLSGNTIYF.

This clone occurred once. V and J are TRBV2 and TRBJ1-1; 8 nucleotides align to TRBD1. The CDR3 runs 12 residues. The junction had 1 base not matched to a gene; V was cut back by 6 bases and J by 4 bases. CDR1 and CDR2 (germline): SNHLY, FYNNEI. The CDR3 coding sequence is TGTGCCAGCAGGGACAGGGCCACTGAAGCTTTCTTT. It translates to CASRDRATEAFF.

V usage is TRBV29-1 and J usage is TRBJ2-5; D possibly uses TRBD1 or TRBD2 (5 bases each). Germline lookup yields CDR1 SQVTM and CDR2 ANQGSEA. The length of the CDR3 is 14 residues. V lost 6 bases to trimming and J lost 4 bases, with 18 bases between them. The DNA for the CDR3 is TGCAGCGTGGGGCCGACTCGGGCGGGAGAGACCCAGTACTTC. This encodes CSVGPTRAGETQYF.

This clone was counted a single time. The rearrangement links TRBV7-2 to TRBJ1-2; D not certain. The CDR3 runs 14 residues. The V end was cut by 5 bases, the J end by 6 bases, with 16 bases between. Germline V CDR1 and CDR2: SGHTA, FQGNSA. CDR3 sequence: CASSPGPRANGYTF. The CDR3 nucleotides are TGTGCCAGCAGCCCCGGCCCCCGAGCTAATGGCTACACCTTC.

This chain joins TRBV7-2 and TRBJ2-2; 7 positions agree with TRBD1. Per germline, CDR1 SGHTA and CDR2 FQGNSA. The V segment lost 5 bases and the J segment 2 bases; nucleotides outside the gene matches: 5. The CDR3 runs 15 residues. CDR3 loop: CASSRGQINTGELFF. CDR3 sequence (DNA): TGTGCCAGCAGCCGGGGACAGATTAACACCGGGGAGCTGTTTTTT.

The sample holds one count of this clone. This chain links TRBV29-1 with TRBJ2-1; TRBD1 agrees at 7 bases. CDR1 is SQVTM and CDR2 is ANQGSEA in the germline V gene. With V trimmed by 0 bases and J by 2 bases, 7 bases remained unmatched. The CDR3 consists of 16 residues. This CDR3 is CSVEEMTGLTYNEQFF. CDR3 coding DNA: TGCAGCGTTGAAGAGATGACAGGGTTAACCTACAATGAGCAGTTCTTC.

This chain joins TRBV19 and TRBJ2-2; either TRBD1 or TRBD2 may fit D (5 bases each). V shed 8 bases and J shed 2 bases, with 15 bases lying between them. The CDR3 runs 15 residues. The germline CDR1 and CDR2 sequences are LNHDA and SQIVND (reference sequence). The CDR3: CASSSGTVNTGELFF. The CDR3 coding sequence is TGTGCCAGTTCCTCCGGGACGGTCAACACCGGGGAGCTGTTTTTT.

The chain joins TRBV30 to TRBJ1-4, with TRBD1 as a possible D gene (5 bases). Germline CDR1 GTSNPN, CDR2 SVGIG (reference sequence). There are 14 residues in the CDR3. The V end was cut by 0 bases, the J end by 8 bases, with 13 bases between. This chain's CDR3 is CAWSVLGDSEKLFF. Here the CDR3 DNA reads TGTGCCTGGAGTGTACTAGGGGACTCGGAAAAACTGTTTTTT.

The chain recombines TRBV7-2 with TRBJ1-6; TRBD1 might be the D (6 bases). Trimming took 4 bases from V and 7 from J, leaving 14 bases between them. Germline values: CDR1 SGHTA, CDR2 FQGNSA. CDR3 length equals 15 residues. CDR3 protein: CASSSHRVGNSPLHF. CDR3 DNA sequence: TGTGCCAGCAGCTCCCACAGGGTCGGAAATTCACCCCTCCACTTT.

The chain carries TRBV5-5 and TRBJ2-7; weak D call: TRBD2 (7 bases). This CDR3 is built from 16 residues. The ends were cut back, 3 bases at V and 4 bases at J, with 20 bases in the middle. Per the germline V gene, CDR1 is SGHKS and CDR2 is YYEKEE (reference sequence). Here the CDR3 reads CASSSGEGSTRYEQYF. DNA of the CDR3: TGTGCCAGCAGCTCAGGGGAGGGCTCGACGCGATACGAGCAGTACTTC.

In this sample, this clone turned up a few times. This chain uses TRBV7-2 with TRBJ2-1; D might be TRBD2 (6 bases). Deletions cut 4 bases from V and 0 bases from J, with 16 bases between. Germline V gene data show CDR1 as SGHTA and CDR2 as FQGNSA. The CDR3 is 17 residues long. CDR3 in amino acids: CASSSRGVGSSYNEQFF. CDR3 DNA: TGTGCCAGCAGCTCCCGTGGGGTCGGGAGCTCCTACAATGAGCAGTTCTTC.

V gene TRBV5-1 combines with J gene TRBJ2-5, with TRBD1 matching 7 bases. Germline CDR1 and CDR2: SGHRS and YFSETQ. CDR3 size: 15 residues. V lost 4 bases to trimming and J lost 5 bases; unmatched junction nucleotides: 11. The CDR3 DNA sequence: TGCGCCAGCAGCAGGGGAACAGGGGACACGGAGACCCAGTACTTC. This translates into CASSRGTGDTETQYF. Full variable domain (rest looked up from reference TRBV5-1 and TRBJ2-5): KAGVTQTPRYLIKTRGQQVTLSCSPISGHRSVSWYQQTPGQGLQFLFEYFSETQRNKGNFPGRFSGRQFSNSRSEMNVSTLELGDSALYLCASSRGTGDTETQYFGPGTRLLVL.

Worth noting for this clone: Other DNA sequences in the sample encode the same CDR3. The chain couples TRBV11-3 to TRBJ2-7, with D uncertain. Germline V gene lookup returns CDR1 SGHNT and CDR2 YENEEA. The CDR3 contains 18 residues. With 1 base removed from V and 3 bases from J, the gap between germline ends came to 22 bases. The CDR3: CASSLGPTPTQNLYEQYF. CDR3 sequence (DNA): TGTGCCAGCAGCTTAGGCCCCACGCCTACCCAGAACCTCTACGAGCAGTACTTC.

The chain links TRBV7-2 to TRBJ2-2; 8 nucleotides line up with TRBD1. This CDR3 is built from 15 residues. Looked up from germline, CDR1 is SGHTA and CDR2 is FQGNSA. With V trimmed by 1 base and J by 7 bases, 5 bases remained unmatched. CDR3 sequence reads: CASSLGSGGIGELFF. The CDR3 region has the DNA TGTGCCAGCAGCTTAGGATCAGGGGGCATCGGGGAGCTGTTTTTT.

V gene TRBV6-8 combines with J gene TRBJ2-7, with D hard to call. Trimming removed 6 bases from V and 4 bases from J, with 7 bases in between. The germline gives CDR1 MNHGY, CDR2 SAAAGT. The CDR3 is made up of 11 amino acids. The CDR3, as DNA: TGTGCCAGCAGGACGACATACGAGCAGTACTTC. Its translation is CASRTTYEQYF.

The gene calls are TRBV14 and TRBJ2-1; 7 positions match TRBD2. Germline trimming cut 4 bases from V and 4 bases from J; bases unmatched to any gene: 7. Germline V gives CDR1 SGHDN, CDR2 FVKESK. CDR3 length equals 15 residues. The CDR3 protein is CASSLRYGGYNEQFF. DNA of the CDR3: TGTGCCAGCAGCCTACGATACGGGGGGTACAATGAGCAGTTCTTC.

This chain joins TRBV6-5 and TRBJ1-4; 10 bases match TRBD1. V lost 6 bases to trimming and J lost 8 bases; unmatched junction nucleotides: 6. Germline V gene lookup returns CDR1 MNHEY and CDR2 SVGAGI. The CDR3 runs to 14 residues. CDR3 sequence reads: CASSPRTGGEKLFF. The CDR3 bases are TGTGCCAGCAGCCCCCGGACAGGGGGGGAAAAACTGTTTTTT.

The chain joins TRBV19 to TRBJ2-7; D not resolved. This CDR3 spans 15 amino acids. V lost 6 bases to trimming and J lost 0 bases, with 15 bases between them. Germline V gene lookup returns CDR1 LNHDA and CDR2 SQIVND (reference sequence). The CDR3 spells CASSPSQRGSYEQYF. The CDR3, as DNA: TGTGCCAGTAGCCCCTCCCAGAGAGGCTCCTACGAGCAGTACTTC.

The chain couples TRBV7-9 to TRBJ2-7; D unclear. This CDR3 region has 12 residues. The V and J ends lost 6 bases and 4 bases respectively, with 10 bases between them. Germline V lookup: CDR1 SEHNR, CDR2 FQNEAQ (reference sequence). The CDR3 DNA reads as TGTGCCAGCAGTTTGACACCTTACGAGCAGTACTTC. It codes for CASSLTPYEQYF.

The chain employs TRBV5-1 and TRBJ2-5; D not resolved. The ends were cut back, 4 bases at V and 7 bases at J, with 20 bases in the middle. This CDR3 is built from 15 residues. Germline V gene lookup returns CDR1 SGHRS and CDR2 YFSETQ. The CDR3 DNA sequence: TGCGCCAGCAGCCCCCCGACTCTCACCTACGGGACCCAGTACTTC. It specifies CASSPPTLTYGTQYF.

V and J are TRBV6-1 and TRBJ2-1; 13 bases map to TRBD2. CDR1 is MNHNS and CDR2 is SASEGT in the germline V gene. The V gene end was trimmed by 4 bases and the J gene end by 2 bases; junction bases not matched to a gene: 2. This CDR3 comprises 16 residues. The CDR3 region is CASSGLAGGAYNEQFF. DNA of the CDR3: TGTGCCAGCAGTGGACTAGCGGGGGGAGCCTACAATGAGCAGTTCTTC.

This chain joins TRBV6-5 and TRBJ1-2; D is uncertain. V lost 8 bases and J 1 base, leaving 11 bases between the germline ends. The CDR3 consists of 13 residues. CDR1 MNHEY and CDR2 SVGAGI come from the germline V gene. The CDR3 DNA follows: TGTGCCAGCTGTGGAGGGCTTAACTATGGCTACACCTTC. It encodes CASCGGLNYGYTF.

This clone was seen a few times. The CDR3 DNA is TGTGCCAGCAGCTTCGAAGTAGCCCCCTCCAATGAGCAGTTCTTC. Amino acids: CASSFEVAPSNEQFF. The chain has TRBV7-9 and TRBJ2-1; D uncertain. Trimming removed 3 bases at V and 6 bases at J, with 15 bases between. CDR3 length: 15 amino acids. Germline V gene sequence: CDR1 SEHNR, CDR2 FQNEAQ (reference sequence). Together with reference TRBV7-9 and TRBJ2-1, the CDR3 gives the full variable domain: DTGVSQNPRHKITKRGQNVTFRCDPISEHNRLYWYRQTLGQGPEFLTYFQNEAQLEKSRLLSDRFSAERPKGSFSTLEIQRTEQGDSAMYLCASSFEVAPSNEQFFGPGTRLTVL.

The CDR3 sequence is CASSSTGKIGELFF. CDR3 nucleotides: TGTGCCAGCAGCTCCACAGGGAAAATCGGGGAGCTGTTTTTT. This rearrangement joins TRBV11-3 to TRBJ2-2; D is perhaps TRBD1 (6 bases). CDR1 is SGHNT and CDR2 is YENEEA in the germline V gene. The CDR3 extends over 14 amino acids. V lost 4 bases to trimming and J lost 7 bases, with 13 bases between them.